This T cell receptor beta chain was recovered during a study of blood T cell repertoires in COVID-19. At the level of the study: Samples representing acute and convalescent COVID-19 were sourced from the United States, Italy and Spain. Sample material is recorded as cDNA or gDNA derived from T cells, B-cell-depleted T cells, or PBMCs.

Authors' methods: Nucleated cell counts were estimated from reference gene primer amplification. This table comes from immunoSEQ multiplex PCR, and its TCRdb copy is limited to in-frame clones, with some not included. Clone size and the V and J calls come from that table; the DNA yielded D and trimming. The table lists more than 35,000 clones, around 85% of them singletons. Germline-derived CDR1 and CDR2 are SGHVS and FQNEAQ. V dropped 0 bases and J dropped 4 bases, with 11 bases sitting between them. The CDR3 sequence is 15 residues long. The origin of this receptor is a human donor in a cohort sampled during active COVID-19. The specimen sequenced was peripheral blood. This rearrangement joins TRBV7-8 to TRBJ2-3, with D perhaps matching TRBD2 (5 bases). The CDR3 is CASSLARELSDTQYF. DNA for the CDR3: TGTGCCAGCAGCTTAGCGAGGGAGCTCTCAGATACGCAGTATTTT.